This T cell receptor beta chain was identified in a study of long-term antiretroviral therapy in people with HIV. Study-level findings and limits: Pre-ART clonal expansions dominated every time point's repertoire. In the period from about 2003 to 2017, blood was collected, possibly under older ART regimens. Compared with controls, HIV repertoires showed narrower CDR3 length ranges.

Runs used v3.0 of the immunoSEQ assay and were done at survey level. Method: immunoSEQ multiplex PCR; TCRdb's copy keeps in-frame clones and lacks some. This table holds about 48,000 clones, about 81% found once. This clone was detected only once. Its antigen is not known. CDR1 and CDR2 (germline): PRHDT, FYEKMQ (reference sequence). V was pared by 7 bases and J by 3 bases, with 18 bases between. The CDR3 spans 15 residues. The TCR originated in a woman aged 18-35 years with HIV. The chain joins TRBV13 to TRBJ1-1; D not certain. Material: unsorted PBMCs, obtained 0.8 years after starting antiretroviral therapy. The CDR3 spells CASTLVVGGDTEAFF. The CDR3 region has the DNA TGTGCCAGCACCCTAGTGGTCGGCGGAGACACTGAAGCTTTCTTT.